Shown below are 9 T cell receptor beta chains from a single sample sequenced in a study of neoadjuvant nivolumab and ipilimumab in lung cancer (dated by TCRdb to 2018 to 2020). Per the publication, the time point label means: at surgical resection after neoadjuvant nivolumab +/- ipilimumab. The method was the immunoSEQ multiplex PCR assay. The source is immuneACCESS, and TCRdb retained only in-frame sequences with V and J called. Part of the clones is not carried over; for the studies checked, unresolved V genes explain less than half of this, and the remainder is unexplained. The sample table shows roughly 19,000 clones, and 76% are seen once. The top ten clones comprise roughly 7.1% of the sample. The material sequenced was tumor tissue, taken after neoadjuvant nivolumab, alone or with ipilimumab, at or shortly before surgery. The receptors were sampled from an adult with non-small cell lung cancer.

The CDR3 here is CSVSVTYSYEQYF. The CDR3 bases are TGCAGCGTTTCCGTCACTTACTCCTACGAGCAGTACTTC. The rearrangement links TRBV29-1 to TRBJ2-7; D is unclear. Germline CDR1 reads SQVTM; CDR2 reads ANQGSEA. Trimming took 5 bases from V and 0 from J, leaving 11 bases between them. The CDR3 covers 13 residues.

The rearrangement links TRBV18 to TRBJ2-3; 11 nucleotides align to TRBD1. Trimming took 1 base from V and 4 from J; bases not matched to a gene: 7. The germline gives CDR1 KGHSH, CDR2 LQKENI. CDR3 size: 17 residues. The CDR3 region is CASSPQAGTGGADTQYF. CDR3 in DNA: TGTGCCAGCTCACCACAAGCCGGGACAGGGGGAGCAGATACGCAGTATTTT.

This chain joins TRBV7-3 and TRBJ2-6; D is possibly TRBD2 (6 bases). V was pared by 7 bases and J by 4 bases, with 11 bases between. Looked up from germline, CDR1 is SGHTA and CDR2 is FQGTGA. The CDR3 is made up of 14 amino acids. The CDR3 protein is CASTEAGGANVLTF. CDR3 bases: TGTGCCAGCACCGAGGCGGGAGGGGCCAACGTCCTGACTTTC.

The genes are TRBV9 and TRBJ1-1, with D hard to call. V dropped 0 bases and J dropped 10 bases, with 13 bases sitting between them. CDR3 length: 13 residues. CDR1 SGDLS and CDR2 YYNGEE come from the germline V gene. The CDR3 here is CASSVVEVGRAFF. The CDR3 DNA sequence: TGTGCCAGCAGCGTAGTGGAGGTGGGGAGAGCTTTCTTT.

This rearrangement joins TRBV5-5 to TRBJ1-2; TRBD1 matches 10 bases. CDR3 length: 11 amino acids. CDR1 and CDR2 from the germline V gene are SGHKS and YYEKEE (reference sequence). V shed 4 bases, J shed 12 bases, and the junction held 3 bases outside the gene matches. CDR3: CASSRDRGNTF. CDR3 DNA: TGTGCCAGCAGCAGGGACAGGGGAAACACCTTC.

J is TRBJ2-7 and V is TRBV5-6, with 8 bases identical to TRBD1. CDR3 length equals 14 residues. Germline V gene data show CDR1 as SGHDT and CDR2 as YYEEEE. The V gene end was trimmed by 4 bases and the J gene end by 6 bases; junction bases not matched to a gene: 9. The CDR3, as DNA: TGTGCCAGCAGCCGGAGGACAGGGAGCGGCGAGCAGTACTTC. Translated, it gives CASSRRTGSGEQYF.

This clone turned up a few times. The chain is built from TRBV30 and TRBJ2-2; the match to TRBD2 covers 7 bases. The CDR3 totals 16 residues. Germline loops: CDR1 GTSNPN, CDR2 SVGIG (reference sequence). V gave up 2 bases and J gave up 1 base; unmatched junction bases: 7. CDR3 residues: CAWSPEGGKNTGELFF. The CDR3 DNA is TGTGCCTGGAGTCCCGAGGGAGGGAAGAACACCGGGGAGCTGTTTTTT.

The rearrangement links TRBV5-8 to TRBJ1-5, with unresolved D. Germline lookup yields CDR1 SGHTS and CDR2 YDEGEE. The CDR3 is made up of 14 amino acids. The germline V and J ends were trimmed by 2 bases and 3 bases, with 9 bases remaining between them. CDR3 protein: CASSFSRYNQPQHF. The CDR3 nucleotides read TGTGCCAGCAGCTTCAGCAGATACAATCAGCCCCAGCATTTT.

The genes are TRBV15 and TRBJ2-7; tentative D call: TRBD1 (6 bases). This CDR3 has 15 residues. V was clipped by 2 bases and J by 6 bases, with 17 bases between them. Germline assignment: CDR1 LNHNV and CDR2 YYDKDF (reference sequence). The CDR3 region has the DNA TGTGCCACCAGCAGATCCGGGACAAGGGACACCGAGCAGTACTTC. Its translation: CATSRSGTRDTEQYF. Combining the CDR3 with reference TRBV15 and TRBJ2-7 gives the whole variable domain DAMVIQNPRYQVTQFGKPVTLSCSQTLNHNVMYWYQQKSSQAPKLLFHYYDKDFNNEADTPDNFQSRRPNTSFCFLDIRSPGLGDTAMYLCATSRSGTRDTEQYFGPGTRLTVT.